This entry lists 19 T cell receptor beta chains sequenced from one sample in a study of shared clonotypes between healthy human individuals. The repertoire was sequenced with immunoSEQ multiplex PCR; TCRdb's copy has only in-frame clones and lacks some. The data contain around 940,000 clones, about 80% of them singletons. Specimen: memory CD4+ T cells sorted from blood. Subset defined: CD45RA-negative fraction. The receptors were gathered from a man between 18 and 29 years old in good health.

Concerning this clone: Within the sample, other DNA sequences also encode this same CDR3. This chain joins TRBV7-2 and TRBJ2-3; D is unclear. The CDR3 sequence is 14 residues long. V was trimmed by 3 bases and J by 4 bases, leaving 11 bases between them. Germline values: CDR1 SGHTA, CDR2 FQGNSA. The CDR3 DNA sequence: TGTGCCAGCAGCTTGGGCCCTCGGGCAGATACGCAGTATTTT. Its translation: CASSLGPRADTQYF.

This sequence joins TRBV27 and TRBJ1-1; perhaps TRBD1 as D (6 bases). The V end was cut by 6 bases, the J end by 5 bases, with 16 bases between. Germline V lookup: CDR1 MNHEY, CDR2 SMNVEV (reference sequence). The CDR3 is made up of 14 amino acids. The CDR3 bases are TGTGCCAGCAGCCCATACAGGGAGAGAACTGAAGCTTTCTTT. Encoded protein: CASSPYRERTEAFF.

This clone was counted once. A read error is the likely source, as a far larger clone sits one nucleotide away. The V gene is TRBV7-2, the J gene TRBJ2-2, with 8 bases that match TRBD2. Germline V CDR1 and CDR2: SGHTA, FQGNSA. The CDR3 loop spans 15 amino acids. V shed 3 bases, J shed 1 base, and the junction held 1 base outside the gene matches. CDR3 DNA sequence: TGTGCCAGCAGCTTCGCGGGAGGGAACACCGGGGAGCTGTTTTTT. Its protein product is CASSFAGGNTGELFF.

The rearrangement links TRBV5-5 to TRBJ2-3, with D perhaps TRBD2 (6 bases). The ends were cut back, 4 bases at V and 0 bases at J, with 18 bases in the middle. The CDR3 has 17 amino acids. Germline-derived CDR1 and CDR2 are SGHKS and YYEKEE (reference sequence). The CDR3 loop reads CASSPWGVARSTDTQYF. CDR3 in DNA: TGTGCCAGCAGCCCTTGGGGGGTAGCGCGAAGCACAGATACGCAGTATTTT.

The J gene is TRBJ2-3, the V gene TRBV2, with D possibly called TRBD1 or TRBD2 (5 bases each). This CDR3 has 14 residues. Looked up from germline, CDR1 is SNHLY and CDR2 is FYNNEI. V was clipped by 11 bases and J by 2 bases, with 17 bases between them. CDR3 loop: CAGDRGLNTDTQYF. As DNA, the CDR3 is TGTGCCGGCGACCGGGGCTTAAACACAGATACGCAGTATTTT.

This clone was observed a few times. CDR3 coding DNA: TGCGCCAGCAGCTTGGAAGCCGTCACTGAAGCTTTCTTT. It is translated as CASSLEAVTEAFF. This chain connects TRBV5-1 to TRBJ1-1; D uncertain. The CDR3 covers 13 residues. The germline V gene has CDR1 SGHRS and CDR2 YFSETQ. Trimming shortened V by 0 bases and J by 4 bases, and 7 bases separated the two germline ends. Using reference TRBV5-1 and TRBJ1-1 for the parts outside the CDR3, the full variable domain is KAGVTQTPRYLIKTRGQQVTLSCSPISGHRSVSWYQQTPGQGLQFLFEYFSETQRNKGNFPGRFSGRQFSNSRSEMNVSTLELGDSALYLCASSLEAVTEAFFGQGTRLTVV.

CDR3 sequence (DNA): TGTGCCAGCAGTTTTAGGGGCAGGGGTAATCAGCCCCAGCATTTT. It translates to CASSFRGRGNQPQHF. This chain connects TRBV28 to TRBJ1-5; D is perhaps TRBD1 (6 bases). The CDR3 spans 15 residues. With 3 bases removed from V and 4 bases from J, the gap between germline ends came to 13 bases. CDR1 is MDHEN and CDR2 is SYDVKM in the germline V gene.

This chain connects TRBV7-2 to TRBJ2-5, with a tentative D call TRBD1 (6 bases). Trimming stripped 1 base from V and 8 bases from J, with 20 bases between. Germline values: CDR1 SGHTA, CDR2 FQGNSA. The CDR3 consists of 16 residues. CDR3 in amino acids: CASSLGLGQGQGTQYF. The CDR3 DNA reads as TGTGCCAGCAGCTTAGGGCTTGGCCAGGGGCAAGGAACCCAGTACTTC.

Worth noting for this clone: Other DNA sequences in this specimen translate into the identical CDR3. V usage is TRBV19 and J usage is TRBJ2-3, with TRBD1 matching over 7 bases. Germline V CDR1 and CDR2: LNHDA, SQIVND (reference sequence). The CDR3 is 14 amino acids. J gave up 4 bases and V 1 base, and 2 bases lay outside the gene matches. As DNA, the CDR3 is TGTGCCAGTAGTATAGGTCAGGGGGCAGATACGCAGTATTTT. It codes for CASSIGQGADTQYF.

The J gene is TRBJ2-7, the V gene TRBV5-5, with D perhaps given as TRBD1 or TRBD2 (5 bases each). V was pared by 4 bases and J by 4 bases, with 15 bases between. The CDR3 covers 14 residues. The V gene's germline CDR1 is SGHKS and CDR2 YYEKEE (reference sequence). For the CDR3, the DNA is TGTGCCAGCAGCAGAGGGACCTCCCAATACGAGCAGTACTTC. This gives the protein CASSRGTSQYEQYF.

The V call is TRBV2, the J call TRBJ1-5; 9 nucleotides match TRBD1. The CDR3 has 14 amino acids. Germline assignment: CDR1 SNHLY and CDR2 FYNNEI. J was trimmed by 8 bases and V by 5 bases; bases with no gene match: 7. The CDR3 loop is CASSLQGAVEPQHF. The CDR3 coding sequence is TGTGCCAGCAGTTTACAGGGGGCGGTGGAGCCCCAGCATTTT. Looking up the rest from reference TRBV2 and TRBJ1-5 gives the full variable domain: EPEVTQTPSHQVTQMGQEVILRCVPISNHLYFYWYRQILGQKVEFLVSFYNNEISEKSEIFDDQFSVERPDGSNFTLKIRSTKLEDSAMYFCASSLQGAVEPQHFGDGTRLSIL.

The V and J genes are TRBV7-9 and TRBJ1-1; no reliable D call. This CDR3 has 13 amino acids. Trimming pared 0 bases from V and 5 bases from J, leaving 7 bases between. Germline V gene data show CDR1 as SEHNR and CDR2 as FQNEAQ (reference sequence). For the CDR3, the DNA is TGTGCCAGCAGCTTAGCGACGGCTACTGAAGCTTTCTTT. Protein: CASSLATATEAFF.

This chain uses TRBV28 with TRBJ1-5; TRBD1 matches at 7 bases. V shed 10 bases and J 7 bases; nucleotides not matched to a gene: 7. Per germline, CDR1 MDHEN and CDR2 SYDVKM. The CDR3 runs to 12 residues. CDR3: CATKGGGQPQHF. The CDR3 DNA is TGTGCCACAAAAGGGGGCGGGCAGCCCCAGCATTTT.

This sequence joins TRBV5-4 and TRBJ2-1; 8 bases agree with TRBD2. V was clipped by 0 bases and J by 3 bases; unmatched bases: 5. CDR1 SGHNT and CDR2 YYREEE come from the germline V gene (reference sequence). This CDR3 spans 16 amino acids. CDR3 protein: CASSLAGSGVYNEQFF. The CDR3 region has the DNA TGTGCCAGCAGCTTGGCGGGTAGCGGGGTCTACAATGAGCAGTTCTTC.

V usage is TRBV27 and J usage is TRBJ1-5; the match to TRBD1 covers 8 bases. Germline V lookup: CDR1 MNHEY, CDR2 SMNVEV (reference sequence). Trimming cost V 0 bases and J 2 bases; bases outside gene matches: 9. CDR3 size: 18 residues. The CDR3 DNA reads TGTGCCAGCAGTTTATCCAGGGGGCCCCCGGTCGGCAATCAGCCCCAGCATTTT. It codes for CASSLSRGPPVGNQPQHF.

The V call is TRBV28, the J call TRBJ2-7; 12 bases map to TRBD2. J lost 7 bases, V lost 6 bases, and 10 bases had no gene match. Germline V gene data show CDR1 as MDHEN and CDR2 as SYDVKM. CDR3 size: 15 residues. The CDR3 DNA is TGTGCCAGCAGCCCCCCCACTAGCGGGAGGAGAGAGCAGTACTTC. Its protein is CASSPPTSGRREQYF. Looking up the rest from reference TRBV28 and TRBJ2-7 gives the full variable domain: DVKVTQSSRYLVKRTGEKVFLECVQDMDHENMFWYRQDPGLGLRLIYFSYDVKMKEKGDIPEGYSVSREKKERFSLILESASTNQTSMYLCASSPPTSGRREQYFGPGTRLTVT.

This chain uses TRBV9 with TRBJ1-6, with D possibly TRBD1 on 5 matching bases. This CDR3 has 16 residues. The germline V gene encodes CDR1 SGDLS and CDR2 YYNGEE. The V end was cut by 0 bases, the J end by 6 bases, with 13 bases between. The CDR3 loop reads CASSVGAGPSNSPLHF. CDR3 coding DNA: TGTGCCAGCAGCGTAGGAGCGGGGCCGAGTAATTCACCCCTCCACTTT. Based on the CDR3 plus reference TRBV9 and TRBJ1-6, the full variable domain is DSGVTQTPKHLITATGQRVTLRCSPRSGDLSVYWYQQSLDQGLQFLIQYYNGEERAKGNILERFSAQQFPDLHSELNLSSLELGDSALYFCASSVGAGPSNSPLHFGNGTRLTVT.

The chain couples TRBV5-6 to TRBJ1-1; D is undetermined. The CDR3 is made up of 14 amino acids. The germline V and J ends were trimmed by 1 base and 1 base, with 8 bases remaining between them. The germline gives CDR1 SGHDT, CDR2 YYEEEE. The CDR3 region is CASSLYVRNTEAFF. The CDR3 DNA is TGTGCCAGCAGCTTGTACGTTAGGAACACTGAAGCTTTCTTT.

The V call is TRBV29-1, the J call TRBJ2-5, with D perhaps matching TRBD1 or TRBD2 (5 bases each). TRBJ2-7 explains the end of the DNA better; the J call may be wrong. Germline V lookup: CDR1 SQVTM, CDR2 ANQGSEA. This CDR3 spans 13 amino acids. This CDR3 is CSVDGGSRDEQYF. The CDR3 DNA reads as TGCAGCGTTGATGGGGGATCCAGGGACGAGCAGTACTTC.